This T cell receptor (beta chain) is from a study of shared clonotypes between healthy human individuals. CDR3 size: 16 residues. Germline V gene data show CDR1 as GTSNPN and CDR2 as SVGIG (reference sequence). Trimming took 1 base from V and 7 from J; bases not matched to a gene: 14. Sequenced by immunoSEQ multiplex PCR; TCRdb stores in-frame clones only, minus some. The sample consists of more than 2 million clones, more than 90% of them appearing once. Sequencing was carried out using naive CD4+ T cells sorted from blood. Indicated subset: CD45RA+ positively selected. The clonotype was recovered from a man between 18 and 35 years old in good health. This chain uses TRBV30 with TRBJ2-5; 8 nucleotides align to TRBD2. The CDR3 region is CAWSALGREVQGTQYF. In nucleotides, the CDR3 is TGTGCCTGGAGTGCTTTGGGGCGGGAGGTCCAGGGGACCCAGTACTTC.